The present TCR beta chain was sequenced within a study of T cell clonality in common variable immunodeficiency. General study points: Reportedly, TCR beta sequences from common variable immunodeficiency showed fewer deletions and N-nucleotide insertions. CVID subjects had higher TCRbeta clonality than healthy controls, most marked in about a third.

This clone has a count of ten or more. Its cognate antigen is unknown. Control and CVID samples contributed equal amounts of genomic DNA. TCRdb's copy holds only in-frame clones and misses some; the assay was immunoSEQ multiplex PCR. Sampling found about 16,000 clones, none seen once. Material for sequencing was peripheral blood mononuclear cells. This clonotype originated in a human donor with common variable immunodeficiency.

The CDR3 is CSAPYLTGELFF. CDR3 DNA (partial): TGCAGTGCTCCTTATCTCACCGGGGAG. This sequence joins TRBV20-1 and TRBJ2-2; D call uncertain. The CDR3 extends 3 residues past the end of the read, so its final part is completed from the germline J gene. Deletions cut 5 bases from V and 4 bases from J, with 8 bases between. CDR3 size: 12 residues. Looked up from germline, CDR1 is DFQATT and CDR2 is SNEGSKA (reference sequence).